The rows below give T cell receptor beta chains drawn from one sample of a study of T-cell reconstitution after alpha-beta-depleted transplantation in children. TCRdb used MiXCR to reprocess the PCR reads, holding one entry per CDR3 protein. The data hold a few hundred thousand distinct CDR3 sequences, with 10% to 15% observed a single time. Specimen: PBMCs, mostly from graft donor cells, collected 360 days after TCRalphabeta/CD19-depleted stem cell transplant. These TCRs come from a male patient aged 10 to 17 who had a stem cell transplant for acute myeloid leukemia, so the T cells may come from the graft donor. Both conserved end residues are part of each CDR3. A D gene is named only where the DNA matches it firmly. The size entry is marked missing in some rows and otherwise reads once, few, many or a size class.

D gene	clone size	V gene	J gene	CDR3 DNA	CDR3 protein
TRBD1	few	TRBV28	TRBJ2-7	TGTGCCAATCGAGGGGGCGCGGAATCCTACGAGCAGTACTTC	CANRGGAESYEQYF
TRBD1	-	TRBV12-3/TRBV12-4	TRBJ2-5	TGTGCCAGCAGCCCCGGACAGGGGGAGTCAGAGACCCAGTACTTC	CASSPGQGESETQYF
-	few	TRBV20-1	TRBJ2-7	TGCAGTGCCCGAATGGTCCGCGAGCAGTACTTC	CSARMVREQYF
-	many	TRBV28	TRBJ2-7	TGTGCCAGCCACTCTCTGGCGGGACAGAGATACTACGAGCAGTACTTC	CASHSLAGQRYYEQYF
-	many	TRBV20-1	TRBJ1-6	TGCAGTGCCCAAATGGCCCGGGATTCACCCCTCCACTTT	CSAQMARDSPLHF
-	-	TRBV20-1	TRBJ1-6	TGCAGTGCTGAAAAGGGGGAACGGGGTTCACCCCTCCACTTT	CSAEKGERGSPLHF
-	-	TRBV19	TRBJ1-3	TGTGCCAGTAGTGGGCCGGACTCTGGAAACACCATATATTTT	CASSGPDSGNTIYF
TRBD2	many	TRBV9	TRBJ2-3	TGTGCCAGCAGCCCGGGACTAGCGGGAGTTACAGATACGCAGTATTTT	CASSPGLAGVTDTQYF
TRBD1	-	TRBV7-9	TRBJ1-1	TGTGCCAGCAGCAGAACGACAGGGGGCGGGAAAGGCACTGAAGCTTTCTTT	CASSRTTGGGKGTEAFF
-	few	TRBV6-5	TRBJ1-3	TGTGCCAGCAGTTACCAGGGTTTCTCTGGAAACACCATATATTTT	CASSYQGFSGNTIYF
-	-	TRBV6-2/TRBV6-3	TRBJ2-1	TGTGCCAGTGGAAGGGCGGGCCTAAATGAGCAGTTCTTC	CASGRAGLNEQFF
-	few	TRBV5-5	TRBJ2-7	TGTGCCAGCCCCGGGGTGGGCCAGGGTTACCACGAGCAGTACTTC	CASPGVGQGYHEQYF
-	few	TRBV28	TRBJ2-1	TGTGCCAGCAGTCCGACACTAGAAAGGTTCTTC	CASSPTLERFF
-	many	TRBV12-3/TRBV12-4	TRBJ2-5	TGTGCCAGCAGTTTAGTTTGGCCAGAGGAGACCCAGTACTTC	CASSLVWPEETQYF
-	-	TRBV15	TRBJ2-6	TGTGCCACCAGCAGAGTTCGATGGGGGGCCAACGTCCTGACTTTC	CATSRVRWGANVLTF
-	many	TRBV3-1	TRBJ2-7	TGTGCCAGCAGCCCCGACGGGCCTTGGGAGCAGTACTTC	CASSPDGPWEQYF
TRBD2	few	TRBV5-1	TRBJ2-7	TGCGCCAGCAGCGGCGGGGGGAAACTAGCGTCTACCTACGAGCAGTACTTC	CASSGGGKLASTYEQYF
-	many	TRBV6-1	TRBJ2-1	TGTGCCAGCACTCCTGGGCTAGCAGGATACAATGAGCAGTTCTTC	CASTPGLAGYNEQFF
-	few	TRBV9	TRBJ2-7	TGTGCCAGCAGCATCAACCAACAGACTTCCTACGAGCAGTACTTC	CASSINQQTSYEQYF
TRBD2	few	TRBV14	TRBJ2-1	TGTGCCAGCAGCCCCCTATTACTAGCGGGGGGGTTAATGTTCTTC	CASSPLLLAGGLMFF